The present T cell receptor (beta chain) was sequenced within a study of OX40 agonist ivuxolimab in advanced cancers. Study overall: Patients undergoing dose escalation presented with hepatocellular carcinoma, melanoma, renal cell or head and neck cancer.

The CDR3 is made up of 15 amino acids. J gave up 4 bases and V 4 bases, and 10 bases lay outside the gene matches. From germline, CDR1 is SGHRS and CDR2 YFSETQ. Only in-frame clones appear in the TCRdb table, and some are missing; sequencing was by immunoSEQ multiplex PCR. The sample lists almost 70,000 clones, 86% occurring once. The sample was CD4+ or CD8+ T cells sorted from blood, taken in a trial of the OX40 agonist ivuxolimab. V gene TRBV5-1 combines with J gene TRBJ2-5; 7 bases map to TRBD1. This sequence was found in an adult with an advanced solid tumor such as melanoma, head and neck, liver or kidney cancer. The DNA of the CDR3 is TGCGCCAGCAGCGCCCAAACAGGGGACCCAGAGACCCAGTACTTC. Protein: CASSAQTGDPETQYF.